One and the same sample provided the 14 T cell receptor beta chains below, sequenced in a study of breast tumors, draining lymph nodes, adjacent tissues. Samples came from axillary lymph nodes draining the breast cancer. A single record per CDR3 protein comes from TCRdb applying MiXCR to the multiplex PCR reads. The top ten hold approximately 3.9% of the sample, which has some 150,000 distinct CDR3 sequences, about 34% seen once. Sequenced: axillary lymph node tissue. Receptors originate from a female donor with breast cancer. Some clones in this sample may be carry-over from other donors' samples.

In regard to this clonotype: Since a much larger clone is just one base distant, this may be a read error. CDR3 bases: TGTGCCAGCAGCACATCTCAAGCAACCTACGAGCAGTACTTC. Amino acid sequence: CASSTSQATYEQYF. The chain couples TRBV5-8 to TRBJ2-7; D call uncertain. CDR1 SGHTS and CDR2 YDEGEE come from the germline V gene. V was shortened by 4 bases and J by 2 bases, with 13 bases between the two germline ends. This CDR3 is 14 amino acids long.

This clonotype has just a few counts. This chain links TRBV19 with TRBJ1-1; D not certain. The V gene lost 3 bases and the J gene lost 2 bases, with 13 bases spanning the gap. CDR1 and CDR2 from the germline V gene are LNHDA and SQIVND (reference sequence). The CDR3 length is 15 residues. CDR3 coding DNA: TGTGCCAGTAGTATTCTCCGGTCCTCCAACACTGAAGCTTTCTTT. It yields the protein CASSILRSSNTEAFF.

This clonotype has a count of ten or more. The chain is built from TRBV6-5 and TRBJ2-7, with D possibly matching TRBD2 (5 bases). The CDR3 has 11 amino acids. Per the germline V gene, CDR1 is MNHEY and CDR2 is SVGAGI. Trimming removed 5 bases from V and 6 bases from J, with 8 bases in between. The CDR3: CASSPRGEQYF. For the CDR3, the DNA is TGTGCCAGCAGTCCACGGGGCGAGCAGTACTTC.

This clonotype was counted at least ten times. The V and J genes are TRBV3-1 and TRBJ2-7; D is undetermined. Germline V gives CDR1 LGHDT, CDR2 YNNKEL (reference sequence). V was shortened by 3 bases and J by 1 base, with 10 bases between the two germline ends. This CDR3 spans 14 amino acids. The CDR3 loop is CASSQEQLSYEQYF. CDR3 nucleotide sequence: TGTGCCAGCAGCCAGGAACAGCTATCCTACGAGCAGTACTTC.

As DNA, the CDR3 is TGTGCCGGTAATTTGGACGGGGGGTACCCTTACACCGGGGAGCTGTTTTTT. Translating it yields CAGNLDGGYPYTGELFF. The chain recombines TRBV19 with TRBJ2-2; TRBD2 aligns across 7 bases. Germline-derived CDR1 and CDR2 are LNHDA and SQIVND (reference sequence). J was trimmed by 3 bases and V by 11 bases; bases with no gene match: 18. This CDR3 has 17 residues.

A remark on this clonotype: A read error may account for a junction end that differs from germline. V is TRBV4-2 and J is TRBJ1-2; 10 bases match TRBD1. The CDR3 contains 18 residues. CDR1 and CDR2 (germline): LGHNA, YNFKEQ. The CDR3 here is CASSPSGGGQGSNYGYTF. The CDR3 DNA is TGTGCCAGCAGCCCCTCTGGAGGGGGACAGGGGTCTAACTACGGCTACACCTTC.

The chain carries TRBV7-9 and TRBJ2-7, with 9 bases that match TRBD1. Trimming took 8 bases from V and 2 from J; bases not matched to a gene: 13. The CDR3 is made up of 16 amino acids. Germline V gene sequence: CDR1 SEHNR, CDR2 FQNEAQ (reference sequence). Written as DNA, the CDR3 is TGTGCCAGCTCCATACCCGAGGGACAGGGAGCCTACGAGCAGTACTTC. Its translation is CASSIPEGQGAYEQYF.

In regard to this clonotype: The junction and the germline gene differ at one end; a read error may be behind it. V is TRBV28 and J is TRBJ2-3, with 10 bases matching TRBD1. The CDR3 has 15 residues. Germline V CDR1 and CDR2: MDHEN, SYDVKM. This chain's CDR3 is CASSTLTGGTDAQYF. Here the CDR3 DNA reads TGTGCCAGCAGTACCTTGACAGGGGGCACAGATGCGCAGTATTTT.

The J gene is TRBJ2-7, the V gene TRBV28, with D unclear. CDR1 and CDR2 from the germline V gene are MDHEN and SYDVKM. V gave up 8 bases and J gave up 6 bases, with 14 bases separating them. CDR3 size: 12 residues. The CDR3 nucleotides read TGTGCCAGCCGGCCCGCCCCAGGCGAGCAGTACTTC. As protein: CASRPAPGEQYF.

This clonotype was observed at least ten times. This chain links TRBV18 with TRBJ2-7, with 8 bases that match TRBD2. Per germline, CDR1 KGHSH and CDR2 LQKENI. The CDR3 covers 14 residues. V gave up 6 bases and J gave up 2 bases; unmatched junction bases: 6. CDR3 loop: CASSHGGEAYEQYF. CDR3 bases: TGTGCCAGCTCCCACGGGGGGGAGGCCTACGAGCAGTACTTC.

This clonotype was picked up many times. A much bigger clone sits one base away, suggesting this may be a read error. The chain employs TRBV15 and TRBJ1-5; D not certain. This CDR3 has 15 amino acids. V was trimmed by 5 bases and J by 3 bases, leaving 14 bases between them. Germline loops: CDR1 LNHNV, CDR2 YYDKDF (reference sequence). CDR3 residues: CATSPTVSSNQPQHF. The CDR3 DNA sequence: TGTGCCACCAGCCCAACAGTCTCTTCCAATCAGCCCCAGCATTTT.

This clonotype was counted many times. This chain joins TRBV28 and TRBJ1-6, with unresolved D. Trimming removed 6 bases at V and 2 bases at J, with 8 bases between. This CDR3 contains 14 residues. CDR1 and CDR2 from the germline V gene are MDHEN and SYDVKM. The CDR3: CASRLRAYNSPLHF. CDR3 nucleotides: TGTGCCAGCAGGCTAAGGGCCTATAATTCACCCCTCCACTTT.

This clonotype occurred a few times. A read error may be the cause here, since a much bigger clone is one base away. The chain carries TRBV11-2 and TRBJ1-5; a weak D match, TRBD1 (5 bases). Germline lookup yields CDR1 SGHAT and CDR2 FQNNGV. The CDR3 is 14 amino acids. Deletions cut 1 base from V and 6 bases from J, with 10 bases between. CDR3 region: CASSLGWGTQPQHF. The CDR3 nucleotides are TGTGCCAGCAGCTTAGGTTGGGGGACTCAGCCCCAGCATTTT.

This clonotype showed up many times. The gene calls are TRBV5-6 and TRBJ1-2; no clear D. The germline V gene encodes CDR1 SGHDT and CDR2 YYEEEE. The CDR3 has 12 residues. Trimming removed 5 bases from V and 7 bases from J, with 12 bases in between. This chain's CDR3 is CASRLVVGGYTF. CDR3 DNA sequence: TGTGCCAGCAGACTGGTCGTTGGTGGCTACACCTTC. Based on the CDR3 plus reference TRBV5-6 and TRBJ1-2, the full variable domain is DAGVTQSPTHLIKTRGQQVTLRCSPKSGHDTVSWYQQALGQGPQFIFQYYEEEERQRGNFPDRFSGHQFPNYSSELNVNALLLGDSALYLCASRLVVGGYTFGSGTRLTVV.